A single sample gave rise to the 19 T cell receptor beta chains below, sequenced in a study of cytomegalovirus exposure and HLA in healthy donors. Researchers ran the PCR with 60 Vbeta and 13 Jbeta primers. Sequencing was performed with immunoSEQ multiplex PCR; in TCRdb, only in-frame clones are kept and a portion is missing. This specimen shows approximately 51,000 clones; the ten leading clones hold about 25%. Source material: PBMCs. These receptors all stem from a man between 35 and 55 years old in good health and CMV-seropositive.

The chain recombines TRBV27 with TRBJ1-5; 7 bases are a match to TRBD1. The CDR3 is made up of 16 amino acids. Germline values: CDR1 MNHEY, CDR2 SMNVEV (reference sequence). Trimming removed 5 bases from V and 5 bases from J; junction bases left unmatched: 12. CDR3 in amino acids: CASSPHLRGRHQPQHF. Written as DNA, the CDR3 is TGTGCCAGCAGTCCCCACCTGAGGGGGCGGCATCAGCCCCAGCATTTT.

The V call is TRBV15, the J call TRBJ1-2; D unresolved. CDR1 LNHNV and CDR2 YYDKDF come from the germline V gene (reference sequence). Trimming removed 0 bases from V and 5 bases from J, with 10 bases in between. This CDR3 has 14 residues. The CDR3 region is CATSRDRRGYGYTF. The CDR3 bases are TGTGCCACCAGCAGAGATCGTCGGGGTTATGGCTACACCTTC.

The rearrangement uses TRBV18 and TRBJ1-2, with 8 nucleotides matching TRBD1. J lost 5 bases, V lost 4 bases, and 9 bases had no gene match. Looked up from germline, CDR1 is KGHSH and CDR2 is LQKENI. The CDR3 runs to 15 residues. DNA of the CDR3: TGTGCCAGCTCACGCCCAGGGGGCGGAGGGTATGGCTACACCTTC. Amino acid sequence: CASSRPGGGGYGYTF. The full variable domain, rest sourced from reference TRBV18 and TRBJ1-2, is NAGVMQNPRHLVRRRGQEARLRCSPMKGHSHVYWYRQLPEEGLKFMVYLQKENIIDESGMPKERFSAEFPKEGPSILRIQQVVRGDSAAYFCASSRPGGGGYGYTFGSGTRLTVV.

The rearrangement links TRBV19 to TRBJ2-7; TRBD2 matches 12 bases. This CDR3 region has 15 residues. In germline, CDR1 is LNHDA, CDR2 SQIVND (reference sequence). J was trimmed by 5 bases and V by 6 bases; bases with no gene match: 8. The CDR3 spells CASRALAGGIDEQYF. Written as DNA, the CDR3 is TGTGCCAGTAGGGCCCTAGCGGGGGGGATCGACGAGCAGTACTTC.

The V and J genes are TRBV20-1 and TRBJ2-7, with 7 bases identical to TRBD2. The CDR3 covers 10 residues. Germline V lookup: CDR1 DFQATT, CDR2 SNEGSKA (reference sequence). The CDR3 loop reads CSLADYEQYF. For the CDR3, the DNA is TGCAGCCTAGCGGATTACGAGCAGTACTTC.

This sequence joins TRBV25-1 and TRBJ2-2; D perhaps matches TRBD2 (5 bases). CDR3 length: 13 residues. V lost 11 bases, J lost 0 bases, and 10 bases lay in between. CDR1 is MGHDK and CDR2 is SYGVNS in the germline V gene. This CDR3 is CACNSANTGELFF. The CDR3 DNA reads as TGTGCCTGCAATAGCGCGAACACCGGGGAGCTGTTTTTT.

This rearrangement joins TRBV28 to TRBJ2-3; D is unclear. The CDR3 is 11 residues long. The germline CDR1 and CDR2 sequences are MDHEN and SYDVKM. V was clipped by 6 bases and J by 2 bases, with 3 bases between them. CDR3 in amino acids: CASSLTDTQYF. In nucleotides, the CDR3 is TGTGCCAGCAGCCTCACAGATACGCAGTATTTT.

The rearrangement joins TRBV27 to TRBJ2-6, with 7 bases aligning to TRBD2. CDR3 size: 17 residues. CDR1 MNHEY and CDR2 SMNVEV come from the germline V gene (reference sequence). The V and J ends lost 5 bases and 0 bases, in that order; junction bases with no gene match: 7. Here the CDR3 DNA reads TGTGCCAGCAGTCCCGTGGGAGGGACCTCTGGGGCCAACGTCCTGACTTTC. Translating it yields CASSPVGGTSGANVLTF.

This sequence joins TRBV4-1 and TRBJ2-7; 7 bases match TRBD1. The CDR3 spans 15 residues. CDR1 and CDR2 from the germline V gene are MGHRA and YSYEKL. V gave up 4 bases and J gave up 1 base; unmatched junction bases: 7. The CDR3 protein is CASSLEGAGSYEQYF. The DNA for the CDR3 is TGCGCCAGCAGCCTTGAGGGGGCAGGGTCCTACGAGCAGTACTTC.

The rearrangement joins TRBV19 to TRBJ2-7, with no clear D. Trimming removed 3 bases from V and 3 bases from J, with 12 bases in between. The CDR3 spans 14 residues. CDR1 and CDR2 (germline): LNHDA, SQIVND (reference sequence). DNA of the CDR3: TGTGCCAGTAGTATGGGTCAACAGCTCTACGAGCAGTACTTC. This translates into CASSMGQQLYEQYF.

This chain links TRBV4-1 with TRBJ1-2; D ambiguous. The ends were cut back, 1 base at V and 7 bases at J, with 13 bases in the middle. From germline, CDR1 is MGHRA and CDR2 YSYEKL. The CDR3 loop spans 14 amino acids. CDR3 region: CASSQGGVASGYTF. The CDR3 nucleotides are TGCGCCAGCAGCCAAGGCGGAGTCGCGAGTGGCTACACCTTC.

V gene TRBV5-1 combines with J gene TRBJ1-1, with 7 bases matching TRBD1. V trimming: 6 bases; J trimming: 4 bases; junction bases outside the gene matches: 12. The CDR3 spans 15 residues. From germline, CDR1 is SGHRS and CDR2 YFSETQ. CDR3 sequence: CASTPFQGGTTEAFF. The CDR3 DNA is TGCGCCAGCACCCCATTCCAGGGGGGTACCACTGAAGCTTTCTTT.

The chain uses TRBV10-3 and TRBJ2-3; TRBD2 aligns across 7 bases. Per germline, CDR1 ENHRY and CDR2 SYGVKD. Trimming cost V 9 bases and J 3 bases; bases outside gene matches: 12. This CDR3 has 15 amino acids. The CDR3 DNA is TGTGCCATGTCACCCAGCGGGGACCTAACAGATACGCAGTATTTT. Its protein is CAMSPSGDLTDTQYF.

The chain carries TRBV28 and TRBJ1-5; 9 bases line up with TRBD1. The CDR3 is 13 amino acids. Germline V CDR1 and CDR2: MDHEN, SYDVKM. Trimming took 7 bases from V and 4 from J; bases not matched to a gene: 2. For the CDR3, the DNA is TGTGCCAGCACCGGGACAGGGAATCAGCCCCAGCATTTT. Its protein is CASTGTGNQPQHF.

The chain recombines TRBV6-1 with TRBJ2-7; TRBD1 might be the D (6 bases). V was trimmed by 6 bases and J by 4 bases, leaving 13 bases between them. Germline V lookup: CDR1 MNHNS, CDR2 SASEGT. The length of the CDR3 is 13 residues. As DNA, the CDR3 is TGTGCCAGCAGAAGTGGGGGCCCTTACGAGCAGTACTTC. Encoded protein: CASRSGGPYEQYF.

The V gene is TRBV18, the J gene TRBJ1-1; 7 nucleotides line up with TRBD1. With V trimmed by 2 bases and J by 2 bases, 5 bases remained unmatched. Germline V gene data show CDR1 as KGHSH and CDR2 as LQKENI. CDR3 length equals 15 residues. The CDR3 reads CASSPGGQYNTEAFF. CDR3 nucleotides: TGTGCCAGCTCACCAGGGGGACAGTATAACACTGAAGCTTTCTTT.

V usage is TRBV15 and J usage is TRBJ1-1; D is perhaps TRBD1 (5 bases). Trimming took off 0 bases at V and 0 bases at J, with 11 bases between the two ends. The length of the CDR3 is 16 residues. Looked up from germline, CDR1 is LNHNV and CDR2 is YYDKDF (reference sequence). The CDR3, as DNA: TGTGCCACCAGCAGAGATTACGGGGGGGTGAACACTGAAGCTTTCTTT. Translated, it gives CATSRDYGGVNTEAFF.

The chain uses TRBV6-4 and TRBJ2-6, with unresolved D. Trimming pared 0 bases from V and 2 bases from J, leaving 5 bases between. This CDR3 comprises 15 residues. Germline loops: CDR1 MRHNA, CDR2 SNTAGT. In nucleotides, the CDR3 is TGTGCCAGCAGTGACTCCCAGACTGGGGCCAACGTCCTGACTTTC. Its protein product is CASSDSQTGANVLTF.

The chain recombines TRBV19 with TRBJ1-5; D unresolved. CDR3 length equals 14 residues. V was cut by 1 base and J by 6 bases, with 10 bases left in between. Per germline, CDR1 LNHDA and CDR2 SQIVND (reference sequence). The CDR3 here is CASSIGSGFQPQHF. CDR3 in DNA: TGTGCCAGTAGTATAGGGTCAGGCTTTCAGCCCCAGCATTTT.